This TCR beta chain is drawn from a study of cytomegalovirus exposure and HLA in healthy donors. Findings and limits, study-wide: Earlier results showed most TCR beta V segments being productive about 90% or about 30% of the time. In vitro checks showed that a few CMV-associated chains really do target CMV antigens. Later analysis identified a missense DCLRE1C variant that was linked to TCR beta V- and J-gene trimming.

Primers for the PCR totalled 60 Vbeta and 13 Jbeta. Sequencing used immunoSEQ multiplex PCR; TCRdb keeps in-frame clones, though not all of them. The table lists around 170,000 clones, almost 85% of them singletons, with 0.5% in the top ten. Concerning this clone: The target antigen is unknown.

Germline loops: CDR1 MGHRA, CDR2 YSYEKL. CDR3 length equals 16 residues. The V end was cut by 0 bases, the J end by 2 bases, with 13 bases between. The clonotype was recovered from a woman aged 45-60 years in good health and CMV-seronegative. The chain employs TRBV4-1 and TRBJ1-2; weak D call: TRBD1 (5 bases). The sequenced sample was PBMCs. The CDR3 protein is CASSQDLSGPNYGYTF. Written as DNA, the CDR3 is TGCGCCAGCAGCCAAGATCTGTCAGGGCCCAACTATGGCTACACCTTC.